The rows below give T cell receptor beta chains drawn from one sample of a study of CD8 T cells in Susac syndrome. From the immunoSEQ multiplex PCR reads, TCRdb called clonotypes with MiXCR, one entry per CDR3 protein. The data contain roughly 150,000 distinct CDR3 sequences, just over 90% of them singletons. What was sequenced was CD4+ T cells from PBMCs. Every receptor here comes from a human donor in good health. The CDR3 runs from the conserved cysteine through the conserved F or W. The order of the fields is V gene, D gene, J gene, clone size, CDR3 protein, CDR3 DNA. The D gene is left open where the match is weak. A clone size is listed for some rows: how often the clone was seen (once, few, many), or a class if it is expanded.

V: TRBV19
D: .
J: TRBJ1-2
size: .
CDR3: CASSIQGSEGYTF
DNA: TGTGCCAGTAGTATCCAGGGGTCGGAAGGCTACACCTTC

V: TRBV3-1
D: .
J: TRBJ2-7
size: once
CDR3: CASSQGQLRSYEQYF
DNA: TGTGCCAGCAGCCAAGGGCAGTTAAGATCCTACGAGCAGTACTTC

V: TRBV5-1
D: .
J: TRBJ2-3
size: .
CDR3: CASSLAGGGGTDTQYF
DNA: TGCGCCAGCAGCTTGGCCGGGGGTGGCGGCACAGATACGCAGTATTTT

V: TRBV14
D: TRBD2
J: TRBJ2-5
size: .
CDR3: CASSQERPAGLQETQYF
DNA: TGTGCCAGCAGCCAAGAAAGACCAGCGGGACTCCAAGAGACCCAGTACTTC

V: TRBV7-2
D: .
J: TRBJ2-1
size: .
CDR3: CASSLPSRWFF
DNA: TGTGCCAGCAGTCTACCCTCCCGGTGGTTCTTC

V: TRBV20-1
D: .
J: TRBJ1-3
size: .
CDR3: CSARDRVSGNTIYF
DNA: TGCAGTGCTAGAGATCGGGTTTCAGGAAACACCATATATTTT

V: TRBV29-1
D: TRBD2
J: TRBJ2-7
size: .
CDR3: CSVAQGGGSDYEQYF
DNA: TGCAGCGTTGCCCAAGGCGGGGGATCCGACTACGAGCAGTACTTC

V: TRBV28
D: TRBD1
J: TRBJ1-5
size: .
CDR3: CASGWTGASNQPQHF
DNA: TGTGCCAGCGGATGGACAGGGGCAAGCAATCAGCCCCAGCATTTT

V: TRBV5-1
D: .
J: TRBJ1-1
size: .
CDR3: CASSPRAMNTEAFF
DNA: TGCGCCAGCAGCCCACGGGCCATGAACACTGAAGCTTTCTTT

V: TRBV29-1
D: .
J: TRBJ1-5
size: .
CDR3: CSVGFQNNQPQHF
DNA: TGCAGCGTTGGTTTCCAGAACAATCAGCCCCAGCATTTT

V: TRBV11-2
D: .
J: TRBJ1-5
size: .
CDR3: CASSSGVGQPQHF
DNA: TGTGCCAGCAGCTCCGGGGTGGGTCAGCCCCAGCATTTT

V: TRBV5-4
D: TRBD1
J: TRBJ2-7
size: few
CDR3: CASSLEAGGEQYF
DNA: TGTGCCAGCAGCTTGGAGGCAGGGGGTGAGCAGTACTTC

V: TRBV7-9
D: .
J: TRBJ1-3
size: .
CDR3: CASPKGRGNTIYF
DNA: TGTGCCAGCCCCAAGGGCCGTGGAAACACCATATATTTT

V: TRBV5-1
D: TRBD2
J: TRBJ2-1
size: .
CDR3: CASTTSGRAGWEQFF
DNA: TGCGCCAGCACGACTAGCGGGAGGGCAGGGTGGGAGCAGTTCTTC

V: TRBV4-1
D: .
J: TRBJ2-4
size: .
CDR3: CASSQDRLPNLKNIQYF
DNA: TGCGCCAGCAGCCAAGATCGGCTTCCCAACCTCAAAAACATTCAGTACTTC

V: TRBV4-3
D: TRBD1
J: TRBJ2-1
size: .
CDR3: CASSQTGFSYNEQFF
DNA: TGCGCCAGCAGCCAGACAGGGTTCTCCTACAATGAGCAGTTCTTC

V: TRBV7-8
D: .
J: TRBJ2-3
size: .
CDR3: CASSPETRTDTQYF
DNA: TGTGCCAGCAGCCCGGAGACTCGCACAGATACGCAGTATTTT

V: TRBV28
D: .
J: TRBJ1-5
size: .
CDR3: CASSPTGSGQPQHF
DNA: TGTGCCAGCAGCCCTACAGGGTCCGGTCAGCCCCAGCATTTT

V: TRBV29-1
D: .
J: TRBJ1-2
size: .
CDR3: CSVDAGDGYTF
DNA: TGCAGCGTTGATGCCGGGGATGGCTACACCTTC

V: TRBV20-1
D: TRBD1
J: TRBJ1-2
size: .
CDR3: CRTPTGDGYGYTF
DNA: TGCAGGACTCCGACAGGGGATGGATATGGCTACACCTTC